The next 5 T cell receptor beta chains were all read from a single sample in a study of shared clonotypes between healthy human individuals. Measured with immunoSEQ multiplex PCR; TCRdb has only the in-frame clones, and not every one. Among approximately 2.5 million clones listed, around 90% were seen once. The sequencing sample was made of naive CD4+ T cells sorted from blood. Documented subset: CD45RA+ positively selected. The receptors come from a man younger than 30 in good health.

V and J are TRBV5-1 and TRBJ1-4; D might be TRBD1 (6 bases). The CDR3 extends over 15 amino acids. Germline values: CDR1 SGHRS, CDR2 YFSETQ. V was trimmed by 5 bases and J by 3 bases, leaving 14 bases between them. In DNA, the CDR3 is TGCGCCAGCAGTTTTACAGGGTTTTCTAATGAAAAACTGTTTTTT. It specifies CASSFTGFSNEKLFF.

CDR3 sequence reads: CAWSVLSGASYEQYF. CDR3 in DNA: TGTGCCTGGAGTGTACTTAGCGGGGCCTCCTACGAGCAGTACTTC. The chain couples TRBV30 to TRBJ2-7; 8 bases agree with TRBD2. The trim removed 0 bases at V and 0 bases at J, leaving 4 bases unmatched. CDR1 is GTSNPN and CDR2 is SVGIG in the germline V gene (reference sequence). The CDR3 spans 15 residues.

The V call is TRBV4-2, the J call TRBJ1-3; possible D gene TRBD1, 5 bases. V was cut by 0 bases and J by 4 bases, with 13 bases left in between. The CDR3 is made up of 16 amino acids. Germline V gene sequence: CDR1 LGHNA, CDR2 YNFKEQ. The CDR3 DNA reads TGTGCCAGCAGCCAAGATCTAGGGGCCGGCGGAAACACCATATATTTT. This translates into CASSQDLGAGGNTIYF.

This chain links TRBV7-9 with TRBJ2-1; 7 positions match TRBD1. Trimming took 4 bases from V and 5 from J; bases not matched to a gene: 5. Germline V gene data show CDR1 as SEHNR and CDR2 as FQNEAQ (reference sequence). The CDR3 runs to 14 residues. CDR3 nucleotides: TGTGCCAGCAGCTCCCGGACAGGAAACAATGAGCAGTTCTTC. It encodes CASSSRTGNNEQFF.

The gene calls are TRBV15 and TRBJ2-2; D not resolved. Trimming removed 0 bases from V and 1 base from J, with 6 bases in between. The CDR3 is 15 amino acids. Germline CDR1 LNHNV, CDR2 YYDKDF (reference sequence). The CDR3 region is CATSRDGRNTGELFF. The CDR3 DNA reads as TGTGCCACCAGCAGAGATGGGCGGAACACCGGGGAGCTGTTTTTT.